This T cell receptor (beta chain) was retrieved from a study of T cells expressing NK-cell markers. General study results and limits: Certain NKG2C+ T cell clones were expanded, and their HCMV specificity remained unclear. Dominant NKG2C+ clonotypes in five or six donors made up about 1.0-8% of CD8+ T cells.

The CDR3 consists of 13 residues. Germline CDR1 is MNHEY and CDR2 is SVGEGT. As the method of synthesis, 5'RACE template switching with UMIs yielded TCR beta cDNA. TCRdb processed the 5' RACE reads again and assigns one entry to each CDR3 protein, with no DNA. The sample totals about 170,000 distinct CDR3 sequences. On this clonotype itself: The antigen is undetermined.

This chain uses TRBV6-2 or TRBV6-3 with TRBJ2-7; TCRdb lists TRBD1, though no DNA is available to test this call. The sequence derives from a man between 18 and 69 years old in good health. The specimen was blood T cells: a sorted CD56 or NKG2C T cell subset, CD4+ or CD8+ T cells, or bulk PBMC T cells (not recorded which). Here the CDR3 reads CASSYEGRYEQYF.